The rows below give T cell receptor beta chains drawn from one sample of a study of T cells in localized non-small cell lung cancer. The assay was immunoSEQ multiplex PCR, and TCRdb's table has in-frame clones only and misses some. The sample has about 1,900 clones, about 30% seen once. This specimen consisted of lung tumor tissue, obtained before any cancer treatment. Source of these receptors: a female donor older than 55 with stage I squamous cell lung carcinoma. Both conserved end residues are trimmed from each CDR3. Each record gives: J gene, clone size, V gene, D gene, CDR3 protein. D genes are given only for firm matches. The size entry is marked missing in some rows and otherwise reads once, few, many or a size class.

j_gene: TRBJ1-1
abundance: NA
v_gene: TRBV14
d_gene: NA
CDR3aa: ASSPITGRNTEAF

j_gene: TRBJ1-1
abundance: few
v_gene: TRBV30
d_gene: NA
CDR3aa: AWSVRAGGTEAF

j_gene: TRBJ1-2
abundance: few
v_gene: TRBV6-8
d_gene: NA
CDR3aa: ASSYRVQGDGYT

j_gene: TRBJ1-1
abundance: large
v_gene: TRBV9
d_gene: NA
CDR3aa: ASSVSGTSEAF

j_gene: TRBJ1-3
abundance: NA
v_gene: TRBV11-3
d_gene: NA
CDR3aa: ASSLAKGDSGNTIY

j_gene: TRBJ2-7
abundance: NA
v_gene: TRBV19
d_gene: TRBD2
CDR3aa: ASSRGGRTYEQY

j_gene: TRBJ2-7
abundance: NA
v_gene: TRBV28
d_gene: TRBD2
CDR3aa: ASRRLAGVMHEQY

j_gene: TRBJ2-5
abundance: NA
v_gene: TRBV11-3
d_gene: TRBD1
CDR3aa: ASSRDRGKETQY

j_gene: TRBJ1-5
abundance: few
v_gene: TRBV11-3
d_gene: NA
CDR3aa: ASSPGKDSQPQH

j_gene: TRBJ1-5
abundance: NA
v_gene: TRBV4-1
d_gene: NA
CDR3aa: ASSQVPLLRQPQH

j_gene: TRBJ2-3
abundance: few
v_gene: TRBV6-8
d_gene: TRBD1
CDR3aa: ASSDRGMLDTQY

j_gene: TRBJ1-6
abundance: medium-sized
v_gene: TRBV11-3
d_gene: NA
CDR3aa: ASSLRWQGPTGNSPLH

j_gene: TRBJ2-2
abundance: NA
v_gene: TRBV11-3
d_gene: TRBD2
CDR3aa: ASSPRLAAETNTGELF

j_gene: TRBJ2-7
abundance: medium-sized
v_gene: TRBV6-8
d_gene: TRBD2
CDR3aa: ASRITGTSGPGQY

j_gene: TRBJ2-6
abundance: large
v_gene: TRBV18
d_gene: NA
CDR3aa: ASSPGAGDSGANVLT